Detailed here is one T cell receptor beta chain. Its antigen is not identified. Time point meaning: pretreatment peripheral blood. The germline V gene encodes CDR1 SEHNR and CDR2 FQNEAQ (reference sequence). V was clipped by 2 bases and J by 1 base, with 11 bases between them. CDR3 length: 15 amino acids. These data belong to a study of PD-L1 blockade in urothelial cancer. Study-wide results and limits: Those with durable benefit had larger increases in tumor-associated blood clones at 3 weeks.

Each PCR reaction had synthetic TCR analog templates spiked into it. The method was immunoSEQ multiplex PCR; TCRdb's version includes in-frame clones alone and lacks a portion of them. The data show 70,000 to 75,000 clones, roughly 84% seen once. The rearrangement links TRBV7-9 to TRBJ2-5; D is unclear. This sequence was found in a woman in her seventies with urothelial cancer. This sample comprised PBMCs, obtained around atezolizumab (anti-PD-L1) treatment. The CDR3 loop is CASSLQAGLQETQYF. In nucleotides, the CDR3 is TGTGCCAGCAGCTTACAAGCAGGCCTCCAAGAGACCCAGTACTTC. The full variable domain, in which reference TRBV7-9 and TRBJ2-5 provide the parts outside the CDR3, is DTGVSQNPRHKITKRGQNVTFRCDPISEHNRLYWYRQTLGQGPEFLTYFQNEAQLEKSRLLSDRFSAERPKGSFSTLEIQRTEQGDSAMYLCASSLQAGLQETQYFGPGTRLLVL.